Presented here are 8 T cell receptor beta chains from one specimen sequenced in a study of neurological immune-mediated disorders. TCRdb recomputed calls from the 5' RACE reads with MiXCR, one row per CDR3 protein. The repertoire holds some 70,000 distinct CDR3 sequences, with about 4.9% as singletons. Source material: PBMCs. These receptors were collected from a young man with multiple sclerosis.

The chain employs TRBV30 and TRBJ2-7; maybe TRBD2 (5 bases). The CDR3 has 13 amino acids. Germline V gives CDR1 GTSNPN, CDR2 SVGIG (reference sequence). V was shortened by 0 bases and J by 0 bases, with 6 bases between the two germline ends. The CDR3 reads CAWSVRDSYEQYF. The CDR3 nucleotides are TGTGCCTGGAGTGTACGGGACTCCTACGAGCAGTACTTC.

This clonotype showed up many times. The chain employs TRBV24-1 and TRBJ2-1; a weak D match, TRBD1 (6 bases). V lost 5 bases, J lost 5 bases, and 24 bases lay in between. Germline-derived CDR1 and CDR2 are KGHDR and SFDVKD. The CDR3 loop spans 18 amino acids. The CDR3: CATSGGDTKIFGNNEQFF. The DNA of the CDR3 is TGTGCCACCAGTGGTGGGGACACTAAAATTTTTGGGAACAATGAGCAGTTCTTC.

This clonotype was recorded a few times. The chain uses TRBV6-5 and TRBJ1-4; 8 bases match TRBD1. Germline V gene data show CDR1 as MNHEY and CDR2 as SVGAGI. The V and J ends lost 8 bases and 4 bases, in that order; junction bases with no gene match: 6. The CDR3 consists of 14 residues. This CDR3 reads CASGTGFGNEKLFF. CDR3 bases: TGTGCCAGCGGGACAGGTTTCGGTAATGAAAAACTGTTTTTT.

This clonotype was found many times. Possible read error: a much larger clone is one base away. The chain recombines TRBV27 with TRBJ1-2, with D possibly matching TRBD1 (5 bases). V was shortened by 6 bases and J by 5 bases, with 7 bases between the two germline ends. Germline V lookup: CDR1 MNHEY, CDR2 SMNVEV (reference sequence). The CDR3 contains 11 residues. CDR3 sequence reads: CASRGDYGYTF. CDR3 coding DNA: TGTGCCAGCAGAGGGGATTATGGCTACACCTTC.

Ten or more counts support this clonotype. For the CDR3, the DNA is TGTGCCAGCAGCGTAGGGGGGGAACCCTATGGCTACACCTTC. It yields the protein CASSVGGEPYGYTF. The chain couples TRBV9 to TRBJ1-2, with D possibly matching TRBD1 (5 bases). V gave up 0 bases and J gave up 4 bases, with 10 bases separating them. Germline assignment: CDR1 SGDLS and CDR2 YYNGEE. The CDR3 is 14 residues long. The whole variable domain, remainder taken from reference TRBV9 and TRBJ1-2, is DSGVTQTPKHLITATGQRVTLRCSPRSGDLSVYWYQQSLDQGLQFLIQYYNGEERAKGNILERFSAQQFPDLHSELNLSSLELGDSALYFCASSVGGEPYGYTFGSGTRLTVV.

There are many counts of this clonotype. CDR3 in DNA: TGCGCCAGCAGCTTGTTATCTGGTTCGGACGGGGCGGGGAACACTGAAGCTTTCTTT. Its protein is CASSLLSGSDGAGNTEAFF. V and J are TRBV5-1 and TRBJ1-1; D is possibly TRBD1 (5 bases). The CDR3 is 19 amino acids. Deletions cut 1 base from V and 1 base from J, with 23 bases between. Germline lookup yields CDR1 SGHRS and CDR2 YFSETQ. The full variable domain, completed using reference TRBV5-1 and TRBJ1-1, is KAGVTQTPRYLIKTRGQQVTLSCSPISGHRSVSWYQQTPGQGLQFLFEYFSETQRNKGNFPGRFSGRQFSNSRSEMNVSTLELGDSALYLCASSLLSGSDGAGNTEAFFGQGTRLTVV.

This clonotype was seen repeatedly, ten times or more. The gene calls are TRBV7-6 and TRBJ1-2; D possibly corresponds to TRBD1 (6 bases). Germline CDR1 SGHVS, CDR2 FNYEAQ. V was cut by 2 bases and J by 3 bases, with 19 bases left in between. The CDR3 totals 17 residues. CDR3 in amino acids: CASSLFLEGRGDYGYTF. CDR3 nucleotides: TGTGCCAGCAGCTTATTTTTGGAGGGCAGGGGCGACTATGGCTACACCTTC.

This clonotype occurred many times. The chain couples TRBV9 to TRBJ2-7; 7 positions agree with TRBD2. The CDR3 runs to 15 residues. The V and J ends lost 4 bases and 4 bases, in that order; junction bases with no gene match: 11. Germline values: CDR1 SGDLS, CDR2 YYNGEE. The CDR3 region has the DNA TGTGCCAGCAGCCCAGCGGGGACGGGGAAGTACGAGCAGTACTTC. This codes for CASSPAGTGKYEQYF.